This entry features one T cell receptor (beta chain) sequence. As originally analysed: Estimation of nucleated cell counts relied on the amplification of reference gene primers. TCRdb keeps only in-frame clones here, not all; method: immunoSEQ multiplex PCR. V and J calls plus clone size are reproduced from that table; the DNA served to infer D and trimming. The sample includes nearly 300,000 clones, approximately 88% of them seen just once. This entry belongs to a study of blood T cell repertoires in COVID-19. Study at large: The United States, Italy and Spain were the sources of the acute and convalescent COVID-19 samples. From T cells, B-cell-depleted T cells, or PBMCs came the material, which was cDNA or gDNA.

With 6 bases clipped from V and 2 bases from J, the junction kept 12 bases outside the gene matches. In germline, CDR1 is SNHLY, CDR2 FYNNEI. This CDR3 spans 16 amino acids. This receptor was identified in a woman in her 30s who had recovered from COVID-19. The specimen sequenced was peripheral blood. The chain carries TRBV2 and TRBJ1-1, with 7 bases matching TRBD1. In DNA, the CDR3 is TGTGCCAGCAGCGGAAAAATGGGACAGATAAACACTGAAGCTTTCTTT. This codes for CASSGKMGQINTEAFF.